This T cell receptor (beta chain) appears in the sequencing data of a study of CD8 T cells in Susac syndrome. About 0.5 to 1 ug RNA was reverse transcribed with random hexamers. Amplification of TCR beta CDR3 used immunoSEQ multiplex PCR across 54 Vbeta and 13 Jbeta. TCRdb re-called the immunoSEQ multiplex PCR reads through MiXCR, storing one row per CDR3 protein. The profile shows about 80,000 distinct CDR3 sequences, roughly 96% of them singletons. Patients with Susac syndrome met diagnostic criteria that were recently defined for definite or probable disease. CD8+ and CD4+ T cells were negatively isolated; TEMRA cells were FACS-enriched. In the case of this clonotype: The antigen is unknown.

General observations from the study: Susac-specific public clones numbered some 16 in total CD8+ repertoires (and about five in CD8+ TEMRA repertoires).

Sequences were obtained from CD8+ T cells from PBMCs. The clonotype was recovered from a human donor with Susac syndrome.

The CDR3 reads CSVTPPPLAGNTDTQYF. The CDR3 nucleotides read TGCAGCGTTACCCCCCCTCCCCTAGCGGGGAACACAGATACGCAGTATTTT. The gene calls are TRBV29-1 and TRBJ2-3; 9 bases align to TRBD2. Trimming at V came to 5 bases and at J to 2 bases, leaving 14 bases not matched to a gene. Germline CDR1 reads SQVTM; CDR2 reads ANQGSEA. This CDR3 spans 17 amino acids.